These 16 T cell receptor beta chains were sequenced from one sample in a study of cytomegalovirus exposure and HLA in healthy donors. Amplification used 60 Vbeta primers and 13 Jbeta primers. Clones were sequenced by immunoSEQ multiplex PCR, and TCRdb holds only the in-frame ones, with some missing. This table holds fewer than 200,000 clones, about 75% found once. Source material: PBMCs. The receptor set was obtained from a male donor in good health and CMV-seropositive.

The chain combines TRBV2 with TRBJ1-2, with unresolved D. CDR3 length equals 12 residues. Looked up from germline, CDR1 is SNHLY and CDR2 is FYNNEI. V was clipped by 7 bases and J by 6 bases, with 12 bases between them. This chain's CDR3 is CASKGEEDGYTF. CDR3 DNA: TGTGCCAGCAAAGGCGAGGAAGATGGCTACACCTTC.

The V call is TRBV5-1, the J call TRBJ2-3; 10 bases map to TRBD2. After removal of 0 bases from V and 2 bases from J, the junction contained 6 bases not matched to a gene. From germline, CDR1 is SGHRS and CDR2 YFSETQ. The length of the CDR3 is 17 residues. CDR3 sequence (DNA): TGCGCCAGCAGCTTGGCACGGACTAGCGGCCCCACAGATACGCAGTATTTT. It yields the protein CASSLARTSGPTDTQYF. Complete variable domain (other parts from reference TRBV5-1 and TRBJ2-3): KAGVTQTPRYLIKTRGQQVTLSCSPISGHRSVSWYQQTPGQGLQFLFEYFSETQRNKGNFPGRFSGRQFSNSRSEMNVSTLELGDSALYLCASSLARTSGPTDTQYFGPGTRLTVL.

This clone has a handful of counts. The chain links TRBV10-1 to TRBJ1-4; D ambiguous. Germline CDR1 and CDR2: WNHNN and SYGVQD (reference sequence). V dropped 3 bases and J dropped 3 bases, with 8 bases sitting between them. CDR3 length: 14 residues. The CDR3 bases are TGCGCCAGCAGTGACGGTGGAGCTAATGAAAAACTGTTTTTT. Residues: CASSDGGANEKLFF.

The chain links TRBV6-5 to TRBJ2-2, with 9 bases identical to TRBD1. The germline gives CDR1 MNHEY, CDR2 SVGAGI. The CDR3 sequence is 14 residues long. V trimming: 6 bases; J trimming: 5 bases; junction bases outside the gene matches: 4. CDR3 sequence (DNA): TGTGCCAGCAGGCAAGGACAGGGGACCGGGGAGCTGTTTTTT. This sequence encodes CASRQGQGTGELFF.

This rearrangement joins TRBV30 to TRBJ2-3, with TRBD2 identical over 8 bases. CDR1 GTSNPN and CDR2 SVGIG come from the germline V gene (reference sequence). The CDR3 sequence is 13 residues long. Trimming cost V 0 bases and J 4 bases; bases outside gene matches: 0. CDR3 in amino acids: CAWSVLAADTQYF. In DNA form, the CDR3 reads TGTGCCTGGAGTGTACTAGCGGCAGATACGCAGTATTTT.

The genes are TRBV6-1 and TRBJ2-7; possibly TRBD1 for D (7 bases). Germline values: CDR1 MNHNS, CDR2 SASEGT. V lost 7 bases to trimming and J lost 3 bases, with 19 bases between them. The CDR3 covers 15 residues. The CDR3: CASISEGAGSYEQYF. The CDR3 coding sequence is TGTGCCAGCATTAGCGAGGGGGCGGGGAGCTACGAGCAGTACTTC.

This clone was observed a few times. J is TRBJ1-2 and V is TRBV6-1; maybe TRBD1 (5 bases). The CDR3 contains 13 residues. Germline assignment: CDR1 MNHNS and CDR2 SASEGT. The V gene lost 5 bases and the J gene lost 8 bases, with 15 bases spanning the gap. CDR3 sequence: CASSPPGGKGYTF. The CDR3 DNA sequence: TGTGCCAGCAGTCCCCCGGGGGGGAAAGGCTACACCTTC.

V gene TRBV6-4 combines with J gene TRBJ1-5; D is undetermined. The germline CDR1 and CDR2 sequences are MRHNA and SNTAGT. Trimming removed 9 bases at V and 7 bases at J, with 10 bases between. The CDR3 is made up of 11 amino acids. The CDR3 here is CARPSRQPQHF. The CDR3, as DNA: TGTGCCAGACCCTCCCGGCAGCCCCAGCATTTT.

This chain links TRBV5-1 with TRBJ1-3; possible D gene TRBD1, 6 bases. The CDR3 length is 15 residues. Trimming took off 4 bases at V and 0 bases at J, with 11 bases between the two ends. Germline lookup yields CDR1 SGHRS and CDR2 YFSETQ. The CDR3 nucleotides read TGCGCCAGCAGCACAACAGGGAGCTCTGGAAACACCATATATTTT. Translated: CASSTTGSSGNTIYF.

This clone was seen once. The chain couples TRBV6-4 to TRBJ2-3; 9 bases align to TRBD2. J lost 9 bases, V lost 6 bases, and 16 bases had no gene match. The germline V gene encodes CDR1 MRHNA and CDR2 SNTAGT. The CDR3 covers 16 residues. In DNA, the CDR3 is TGTGCCAGCAGCCTCCCGCTGGGCGGGGGGGATCGAACGCAGTATTTT. Protein product: CASSLPLGGGDRTQYF.

This chain connects TRBV30 to TRBJ2-1; TRBD2 agrees at 14 bases. The CDR3 totals 14 residues. Germline V gives CDR1 GTSNPN, CDR2 SVGIG (reference sequence). J gave up 14 bases and V 1 base, and 7 bases lay outside the gene matches. CDR3 loop: CAWSGRLAGGPKFF. Written as DNA, the CDR3 is TGTGCCTGGAGTGGCCGACTAGCGGGGGGGCCCAAGTTCTTC. Variable domain in full (rest from reference TRBV30 and TRBJ2-1): SQTIHQWPATLVQPVGSPLSLECTVEGTSNPNLYWYRQAAGRGLQLLFYSVGIGQISSEVPQNLSASRPQDRQFILSSKKLLLSDSGFYLCAWSGRLAGGPKFFGPGTRLTVL.

The chain is built from TRBV7-6 and TRBJ1-4; possible D gene TRBD1, 6 bases. The germline V and J ends were trimmed by 1 base and 7 bases, with 13 bases remaining between them. CDR3 length: 15 residues. Germline V gene data show CDR1 as SGHVS and CDR2 as FNYEAQ. CDR3 DNA: TGTGCCAGCAGCTTAGAAACAGGGTTTGGTGAAAAACTGTTTTTT. Protein sequence: CASSLETGFGEKLFF.

J is TRBJ1-6 and V is TRBV30, with 9 bases identical to TRBD1. This CDR3 contains 14 residues. With 4 bases clipped from V and 7 bases from J, the junction kept 5 bases outside the gene matches. CDR1 and CDR2 from the germline V gene are GTSNPN and SVGIG (reference sequence). The CDR3 is CAWTKDRGNSPLHF. The CDR3 nucleotides read TGTGCCTGGACCAAGGACAGGGGAAATTCACCCCTCCACTTT.

The chain has TRBV5-5 and TRBJ1-5; weak D call: TRBD1 (6 bases). Germline assignment: CDR1 SGHKS and CDR2 YYEKEE (reference sequence). V lost 4 bases and J lost 0, with 17 bases in between. This CDR3 spans 17 amino acids. The CDR3 loop reads CASSASGTLYSNQPQHF. The CDR3 DNA sequence: TGTGCCAGCAGCGCTTCCGGGACACTTTATAGCAATCAGCCCCAGCATTTT.

This chain uses TRBV7-9 with TRBJ2-3; 7 bases map to TRBD2. This CDR3 has 15 residues. V dropped 2 bases and J dropped 0; count of bases not matched to a gene: 2. Germline loops: CDR1 SEHNR, CDR2 FQNEAQ (reference sequence). The CDR3 DNA reads as TGTGCCAGCAGCTTAACCGGGGGGAGCACAGATACGCAGTATTTT. This sequence encodes CASSLTGGSTDTQYF. The complete variable domain, with remaining parts taken from reference TRBV7-9 and TRBJ2-3, reads DTGVSQNPRHKITKRGQNVTFRCDPISEHNRLYWYRQTLGQGPEFLTYFQNEAQLEKSRLLSDRFSAERPKGSFSTLEIQRTEQGDSAMYLCASSLTGGSTDTQYFGPGTRLTVL.

The chain has TRBV29-1 and TRBJ2-7; D not certain. V was cut by 7 bases and J by 0 bases, with 16 bases left in between. Germline CDR1 reads SQVTM; CDR2 reads ANQGSEA. The CDR3 is 14 residues long. CDR3 bases: TGCAGCGCAGCCAGGCAGACAAGCTCCTACGAGCAGTACTTC. It specifies CSAARQTSSYEQYF.